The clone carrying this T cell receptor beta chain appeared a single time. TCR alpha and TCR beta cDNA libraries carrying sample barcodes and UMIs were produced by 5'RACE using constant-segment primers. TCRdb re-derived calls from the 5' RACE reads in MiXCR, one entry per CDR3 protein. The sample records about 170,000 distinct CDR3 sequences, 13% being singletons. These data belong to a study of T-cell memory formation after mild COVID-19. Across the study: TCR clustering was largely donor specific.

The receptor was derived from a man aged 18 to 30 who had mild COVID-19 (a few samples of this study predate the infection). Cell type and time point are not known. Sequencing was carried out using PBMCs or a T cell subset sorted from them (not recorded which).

The CDR3, as DNA: TGTGCCAGCAGTTATCTCGGTACAGGGCTCGGGGATCCGCAGTATTTT. Translating it yields CASSYLGTGLGDPQYF. The chain couples TRBV6-5 to TRBJ2-3; a possible D gene is TRBD1 (6 bases). Trimming cost V 3 bases and J 10 bases, with 23 bases left between them. The CDR3 consists of 16 residues. CDR1 MNHEY and CDR2 SVGAGI come from the germline V gene.